This is a list of T cell receptor beta chains from one sample in a study of tumor-infiltrating lymphocytes in oesophageal squamous cell carcinoma. MiXCR was run by TCRdb on the PCR reads, yielding one entry per CDR3 protein. This table holds 10,000 to 15,000 distinct CDR3 sequences, under 65% found once. Sequencing was carried out using esophageal tumor tissue. The receptor set was obtained from a female donor with esophageal squamous cell carcinoma. Each CDR3 is given with its conserved first and last residue. Each record gives: CDR3 length, clone size, J gene, V gene, D gene, CDR3 protein, CDR3 DNA. The D gene is left open where the match is weak. Where a row states a size, it is once, few, many or the class of an expanded clone; other rows omit it.

13 few TRBJ2-1 TRBV7-9 - CASSPALAGEQFF TGTGCCAGCAGCCCAGCCTTGGCAGGAGAGCAGTTCTTC
15 once TRBJ2-3 TRBV7-2 TRBD1 CASSRQGAVTDTQYF TGTGCCAGCAGCCGACAGGGGGCCGTCACAGATACGCAGTATTTT
14 - TRBJ2-7 TRBV7-3 TRBD1 CASSYGQGPYEQYF TGTGCCAGCAGCTACGGACAGGGTCCCTACGAGCAGTACTTC
14 - TRBJ1-1 TRBV7-8 - CASTFGGGLTEAFF TGTGCCAGCACGTTCGGAGGGGGTTTAACTGAAGCTTTCTTT
14 medium-sized TRBJ2-7 TRBV7-2 TRBD1 CASSQQGANSPLHF TGTGCCAGCAGCCAGCAGGGGGCCAATTCACCCCTCCACTTC
13 - TRBJ1-1 TRBV12-3/TRBV12-4 - CASSFSPNTEAFF TGTGCCAGCAGTTTTTCCCCGAACACTGAAGCTTTCTTT
15 - TRBJ1-2 TRBV6-1 TRBD1 CASSDSGTGNYGYTF TGTGCCAGCAGTGACTCCGGGACAGGGAACTATGGCTACACCTTC
15 - TRBJ2-1 TRBV6-1 - CASSLGGLTYNEQFF TGTGCCAGCAGTCTGGGGGGATTGACCTACAATGAGCAGTTCTTC
16 many TRBJ2-7 TRBV6-2/TRBV6-3 - CASSYSGASWLYEQYF TGTGCCAGCAGTTACTCGGGCGCCAGCTGGCTTTACGAGCAGTACTTC
14 many TRBJ2-2 TRBV19 TRBD2 CASRTSGYTGELFF TGTGCCAGTAGGACTAGCGGTTACACCGGGGAGCTGTTTTTT
13 - TRBJ2-7 TRBV7-2 - CASRKDMYNEQYF TGTGCCAGCAGAAAGGACATGTACAATGAGCAGTACTTC
14 few TRBJ2-3 TRBV7-2 - CASSLSGSTDTQYF TGTGCCAGCAGCTTGTCGGGGAGCACAGATACGCAGTATTTT
13 - TRBJ2-1 TRBV7-3 - CASSLQVGNEQFF TGTGCCAGCAGCTTACAGGTTGGCAATGAGCAGTTCTTC
14 - TRBJ2-7 TRBV7-2 TRBD1 CASSTYRGSDEQYF TGTGCCAGCAGCACATACAGGGGCTCGGACGAGCAGTACTTC
14 once TRBJ2-7 TRBV7-2 - CASSAPLTNHEQYF TGTGCCAGCAGCGCCCCCCTGACAAACCACGAGCAGTACTTC
15 once TRBJ2-2 TRBV7-9 - CASSLFMGAPGELFF TGTGCCAGCAGCTTATTTATGGGTGCTCCCGGGGAGCTGTTTTTT
15 - TRBJ2-5 TRBV7-2 - CASSLSGVTRQTQYF TGTGCCAGCAGCTTGTCGGGGGTGACCCGGCAGACCCAGTACTTC
14 - TRBJ2-1 TRBV7-6 - CASSLIRDPVNQFF TGTGCCAGCAGCTTAATCCGGGACCCCGTGAATCAGTTCTTC
13 few TRBJ2-1 TRBV7-6 - CASSFTIGNEQFF TGTGCTAGCAGCTTTACTATAGGTAATGAGCAGTTCTTC
14 - TRBJ1-2 TRBV6-6 TRBD1 CASSGRQGGGGYTF TGTGCCAGCAGTGGAAGACAGGGCGGTGGCGGCTACACCTTC
13 few TRBJ2-7 TRBV7-2 - CASSLYGPREQYF TGTGCCAGCAGCTTATATGGGCCTCGGGAGCAGTACTTC
16 once TRBJ2-3 TRBV7-8 TRBD1 CASAYLDREPSDTQYF TGTGCCAGCGCCTACCTAGACAGGGAACCTTCCGATACGCAGTATTTT
15 - TRBJ2-3 TRBV11-3 TRBD1 CASSQDRSITDTQYF TGTGCCAGCAGTCAGGACAGGTCGATCACAGATACGCAGTATTTT
16 many TRBJ2-7 TRBV19 TRBD2 CASSKELAGVGYEQYF TGTGCCAGTAGTAAGGAACTAGCGGGAGTTGGCTACGAGCAGTACTTC
16 few TRBJ2-7 TRBV5-3 - CASSLDPRIARGEQYF TGTGCCAGCAGCTTGGACCCCAGGATTGCCAGAGGGGAGCAGTACTTC
14 few TRBJ2-3 TRBV7-2 - CASSLEVGTDTQYF TGTGCCAGCAGCTTAGAAGTTGGCACAGATACGCAGTATTTT
15 - TRBJ2-3 TRBV7-6 TRBD1 CASSLGGQGYYTQYF TGTGCCAGCAGCTTAGGGGGACAGGGATATTATACGCAGTATTTT
17 - TRBJ2-1 TRBV27 TRBD2 CASSFLVGLAGDHEQFF TGTGCCAGCAGTTTCCTAGTGGGACTAGCGGGAGACCATGAGCAGTTCTTC
14 - TRBJ2-5 TRBV6-5 - CASSSIGGQETQYF TGTGCCAGCAGCAGCATTGGCGGGCAAGAGACCCAGTACTTC
13 - TRBJ2-7 TRBV6-1 - CASSATGSGEQYF TGTGCCAGCAGTGCCACAGGGTCCGGCGAGCAGTACTTC
14 - TRBJ2-7 TRBV10-3 TRBD2 CAISKGLAVYEQYF TGTGCCATCAGTAAGGGACTAGCGGTATACGAGCAGTACTTC
16 - TRBJ2-5 TRBV7-8 - CASSHYEGLPGETQYF TGTGCCAGCAGCCATTATGAAGGACTTCCCGGGGAGACCCAGTACTTC
14 few TRBJ2-7 TRBV7-2 TRBD1 CASSQLGQGYEQYF TGTGCCAGCAGCCAACTCGGACAGGGCTACGAGCAGTACTTC
16 - TRBJ2-2 TRBV7-6 TRBD1 CASSLARGPNTGELFF TGTGCCAGCAGCTTAGCCAGGGGGCCAAACACCGGGGAGCTGTTTTTT
15 few TRBJ1-2 TRBV7-3 - CASSSTGNKMGGYTF TGTGCCAGCAGCTCGACAGGCAACAAGATGGGGGGCTACACCTTC
16 - TRBJ1-5 TRBV30 TRBD1 CAWSREGAVSNQPQHF TGTGCCTGGAGTCGGGAGGGGGCGGTGAGCAATCAGCCCCAGCATTTT
17 few TRBJ2-3 TRBV10-1 TRBD1 CASSEAKGQGVTDTQYF TGCGCCAGCAGTGAAGCTAAAGGACAGGGGGTCACAGATACGCAGTATTTT
13 few TRBJ2-1 TRBV7-9 - CASRTESWDEQFF TGTGCCAGCAGAACCGAAAGCTGGGATGAGCAGTTCTTC
15 few TRBJ2-7 TRBV7-9 - CASSLNLGRSNEQYF TGTGCCAGCAGCTTAAACCTTGGACGAAGCAATGAGCAGTACTTC
18 - TRBJ2-2 TRBV12-3/TRBV12-4 TRBD2 CASSLARLAGGLTGELFF TGTGCCAGCAGTTTAGCGCGTCTAGCGGGGGGGCTCACCGGGGAGCTGTTTTTT
13 many TRBJ2-1 TRBV9 TRBD2 CASSGTSGNEQFF TGTGCCAGCAGCGGTACTAGCGGCAATGAGCAGTTCTTC
15 - TRBJ2-3 TRBV7-2 - CASSLQTRETDTQYF TGTGCCAGCAGCCTACAGACTAGAGAAACAGATACGCAGTATTTT
14 once TRBJ2-1 TRBV12-3/TRBV12-4 TRBD1 CASRPTGAYNEQFF TGTGCCAGCAGACCGACAGGGGCCTACAATGAGCAGTTCTTC
13 medium-sized TRBJ2-3 TRBV7-9 - CASSFGSSDTQYF TGTGCCAGCAGCTTCGGCAGCTCAGATACGCAGTATTTT
14 many TRBJ1-1 TRBV24-1 - CATSDSTVNTEAFF TGTGCCACCAGTGATTCGACAGTGAACACTGAAGCTTTCTTT
13 many TRBJ1-1 TRBV7-3 - CASSSLLNTEAFF TGTGCCAGCAGCTCCCTACTGAACACTGAAGCTTTCTTT
15 - TRBJ2-7 TRBV2 - CASRFLDSGRYEQYF TGTGCCAGCAGATTCCTGGACAGTGGGCGCTACGAGCAGTACTTC
13 - TRBJ1-2 TRBV28 - CASSWGASMGYTF TGTGCCAGCAGTTGGGGGGCGTCGATGGGCTACACCTTC
14 - TRBJ2-7 TRBV7-2 - CASSLGNRAYEQYF TGTGCCAGCAGCTTAGGTAACAGAGCTTACGAGCAGTACTTC
14 - TRBJ2-1 TRBV7-6 - CASSLLISYNEQFF TGTGCCAGCAGCTTATTGATCTCCTACAATGAGCAGTTCTTC
16 many TRBJ2-2 TRBV14 - CASSPLERTNTGELFF TGTGCCAGCAGCCCGTTAGAACGAACGAACACCGGGGAGCTGTTTTTT
14 medium-sized TRBJ1-4 TRBV10-3 - CAISDPGSNEKLFF TGTGCCATCAGTGATCCAGGGTCTAATGAAAAACTGTTTTTT
12 few TRBJ2-5 TRBV9 - CASSGAGETQYF TGTGCCAGCAGCGGGGCAGGAGAGACCCAGTACTTC
13 many TRBJ2-7 TRBV6-1 - CASSLRGSYEQYF TGTGCCAGCAGCCTAAGGGGCTCCTACGAGCAGTACTTC
16 - TRBJ2-7 TRBV7-2 TRBD1 CASSLASDRGRGEQYF TGTGCCAGCAGCTTAGCCTCGGACAGGGGGCGGGGTGAGCAGTACTTC
14 many TRBJ1-1 TRBV27 - CASNPGGQGTEAFF TGTGCCAGCAACCCGGGGGGTCAAGGCACTGAAGCTTTCTTT
16 - TRBJ2-4 TRBV7-2 - CASSLAGGGEKNIQYF TGTGCCAGCAGCTTAGCAGGGGGCGGGGAGAAAAACATTCAGTACTTC
15 - TRBJ1-5 TRBV7-6 - CASSPEQGPSRPQHF TGTGCCAGCAGCCCTGAACAGGGCCCTAGTCGGCCCCAGCATTTT
13 few TRBJ2-7 TRBV6-1 TRBD2 CATRLAVQYEQYF TGTGCCACCCGACTAGCGGTCCAATACGAGCAGTACTTC
14 many TRBJ2-3 TRBV5-1 - CATSEGSGTDTQYF TGCGCCACCAGTGAGGGCTCGGGCACAGATACGCAGTATTTT